These 19 T cell receptor beta chains share one sample of origin, sequenced in a study of T cell repertoires in cytomegalovirus infection. The antigens for these receptors are not known. TCRdb re-called the reads through MiXCR, storing one row per CDR3 protein. Here the sample spans around 78,000 distinct CDR3 sequences, 20% to 30% being singletons. The source material was CD8+ T cells from cultured PBMCs, sampled from culture after CMV antigen stimulation. The receptor source for this set is a human donor in good health (CMV status not recorded). Some clones in this sample may be carry-over from other donors' samples.

This clonotype has ten or more counts. The chain combines TRBV7-2 with TRBJ2-1; 10 bases match TRBD1. V trimming: 3 bases; J trimming: 6 bases; junction bases outside the gene matches: 5. There are 15 residues in the CDR3. Per germline, CDR1 SGHTA and CDR2 FQGNSA. CDR3 sequence reads: CASSFWTGGGNEQFF. The CDR3 bases are TGTGCCAGCAGCTTCTGGACAGGGGGAGGCAATGAGCAGTTCTTC.

The chain recombines TRBV18 with TRBJ2-1; 10 bases map to TRBD2. The junction had 8 bases not matched to a gene; V was cut back by 3 bases and J by 0 bases. The CDR3 length is 18 residues. Germline CDR1 is KGHSH and CDR2 is LQKENI. The CDR3, as DNA: TGTGCCAGCTCACCGGCTAGCGGGAGCCCCAGCTCCTACAATGAGCAGTTCTTC. Protein: CASSPASGSPSSYNEQFF.

This clonotype was seen repeatedly, ten times or more. The chain is built from TRBV7-8 and TRBJ2-5; 8 nucleotides agree with TRBD2. J lost 4 bases, V lost 5 bases, and 9 bases had no gene match. Germline V gene sequence: CDR1 SGHVS, CDR2 FQNEAQ. The CDR3 is 15 amino acids. In nucleotides, the CDR3 is TGTGCCAGCAGCCAAGCGGGAGAGTGGGGAGAGACCCAGTACTTC. This translates into CASSQAGEWGETQYF.

This clonotype came up a few times. V and J are TRBV19 and TRBJ2-7; the match to TRBD1 covers 7 bases. This CDR3 spans 13 amino acids. J lost 3 bases, V lost 5 bases, and 4 bases had no gene match. Looked up from germline, CDR1 is LNHDA and CDR2 is SQIVND (reference sequence). In DNA, the CDR3 is TGTGCCAGTAGTCGACGGGACAGCTACGAGCAGTACTTC. Amino acids: CASSRRDSYEQYF.

CDR3 sequence: CASSSLTDTDTQYF. CDR3 DNA sequence: TGTGCCAGCAGTAGTTTGACAGACACAGATACGCAGTATTTT. V and J are TRBV12-3 or TRBV12-4 and TRBJ2-3; D may be TRBD1 (5 bases). V shed 5 bases and J shed 2 bases, with 11 bases lying between them. CDR3 length: 14 amino acids.

The gene calls are TRBV30 and TRBJ1-2; D may be TRBD1 (5 bases). Trimming took 0 bases from V and 6 from J, leaving 14 bases between them. From germline, CDR1 is GTSNPN and CDR2 SVGIG (reference sequence). The CDR3 totals 14 residues. The CDR3 DNA follows: TGTGCCTGGAGTGTATTCGGCAGGGCGGATGGCTACACCTTC. As protein: CAWSVFGRADGYTF.

This chain links TRBV20-1 with TRBJ2-5, with 8 bases lining up with TRBD2. The length of the CDR3 is 14 residues. With V trimmed by 7 bases and J by 5 bases, 12 bases remained unmatched. Germline CDR1 DFQATT, CDR2 SNEGSKA (reference sequence). The chain's CDR3 is CSVPRRGGQETQYF. The CDR3 region has the DNA TGCAGTGTTCCTCGTCGGGGGGGCCAGGAGACCCAGTACTTC.

This clonotype was observed many times. The rearrangement uses TRBV7-9 and TRBJ2-2; TRBD1 matches 8 bases. Germline V gene sequence: CDR1 SEHNR, CDR2 FQNEAQ (reference sequence). CDR3 size: 18 residues. Germline trimming cut 4 bases from V and 3 bases from J; bases unmatched to any gene: 13. The DNA of the CDR3 is TGTGCCAGCAGCTCGTCGACAGGGGAGGTCGAGTACACCGGGGAGCTGTTTTTT. The encoded protein is CASSSSTGEVEYTGELFF.

At least ten counts were recorded for this clonotype. The rearrangement links TRBV6-5 to TRBJ2-1, with D hard to call. The CDR3 spans 13 residues. Germline CDR1 reads MNHEY; CDR2 reads SVGAGI. The ends were cut back, 2 bases at V and 7 bases at J, with 9 bases in the middle. The CDR3 reads CASSYNDGNEQFF. In DNA form, the CDR3 reads TGTGCCAGCAGTTACAACGATGGGAATGAGCAGTTCTTC.

This sequence joins TRBV20-1 and TRBJ1-6; tentative D call: TRBD1 (6 bases). There are 18 residues in the CDR3. Germline V gene sequence: CDR1 DFQATT, CDR2 SNEGSKA (reference sequence). Trimming left V 2 bases short and J 0 bases short, with 17 bases between. CDR3 DNA sequence: TGCAGTGCTAGATGGGGGGGCGACCACAGCTCCTATAATTCACCCCTCCACTTT. Translated, it gives CSARWGGDHSSYNSPLHF.

The CDR3 coding sequence is TGTGCCAGCAGTTTACTAGCGGCAGGGTCCCACGAGCAGTACTTC. Protein: CASSLLAAGSHEQYF. The chain is built from TRBV27 and TRBJ2-7; 7 bases fit TRBD2. Trimming removed 2 bases from V and 5 bases from J; junction bases left unmatched: 9. CDR3 length: 15 amino acids. Looked up from germline, CDR1 is MNHEY and CDR2 is SMNVEV (reference sequence).

Of note for this clonotype: Lacking the conserved final phenylalanine or tryptophan, this CDR3 likely reflects a read error. This sequence joins TRBV7-6 and TRBJ2-1; no definite D call. Germline CDR1 and CDR2: SGHVS and FNYEAQ. This CDR3 has 13 amino acids. Trimming stripped 4 bases from V and 1 base from J, with 5 bases between. CDR3 sequence: CASSSLSYNEQFC. The CDR3 bases are TGTGCCAGCAGCTCCCTGTCCTACAATGAGCAGTTCTGC.

The chain has TRBV27 and TRBJ1-1, with D perhaps matching TRBD1 (6 bases). Germline V CDR1 and CDR2: MNHEY, SMNVEV (reference sequence). V shed 2 bases and J shed 2 bases, with 21 bases lying between them. This CDR3 spans 18 amino acids. The CDR3 region has the DNA TGTGCCAGCAGTTTAAGGGGGAGAAGAAGGGTACCAAACACTGAAGCTTTCTTT. Translated, it gives CASSLRGRRRVPNTEAFF.

The chain joins TRBV6-1 to TRBJ2-7; TRBD2 agrees at 10 bases. Germline CDR1 is MNHNS and CDR2 is SASEGT. V lost 7 bases and J lost 5; bases outside the gene matches: 14. CDR3 length equals 16 residues. The CDR3 protein is CASTHRLAGGYDEQYF. The CDR3 coding sequence is TGTGCCAGCACCCACAGATTAGCGGGAGGCTACGACGAGCAGTACTTC.

CDR3: CASPGISGANVLTF. The CDR3 DNA follows: TGCGCCAGCCCAGGTATCTCTGGGGCCAACGTCCTGACTTTC. The chain links TRBV23-1 to TRBJ2-6; D unresolved. TRBV23-1 is recorded as an ORF, its role being uncertain. Trimming stripped 8 bases from V and 0 bases from J, with 8 bases between. The CDR3 has 14 residues.

This sequence joins TRBV5-1 and TRBJ2-3; 9 bases line up with TRBD2. Germline V lookup: CDR1 SGHRS, CDR2 YFSETQ. V was pared by 2 bases and J by 4 bases, with 8 bases of the junction left unmatched. The CDR3 totals 16 residues. CDR3: CASSFPAGGSSDTQYF. For the CDR3, the DNA is TGCGCCAGCAGCTTCCCAGCGGGGGGCAGTTCAGATACGCAGTATTTT.

This clonotype has ten or more counts. V gene TRBV7-9 combines with J gene TRBJ1-2; 7 bases match TRBD1. V trimming: 5 bases; J trimming: 2 bases; junction bases outside the gene matches: 11. CDR3 length: 16 residues. The germline V gene encodes CDR1 SEHNR and CDR2 FQNEAQ (reference sequence). CDR3: CASSATTGTANYGYTF. In DNA, the CDR3 is TGTGCCAGCAGCGCTACTACCGGGACAGCCAACTATGGCTACACCTTC.

The sample holds many counts of this clonotype. The V gene is TRBV7-9, the J gene TRBJ2-4; a weak D match, TRBD1 (6 bases). The V and J ends lost 3 bases and 6 bases respectively, with 12 bases between them. The germline CDR1 and CDR2 sequences are SEHNR and FQNEAQ (reference sequence). There are 14 residues in the CDR3. The CDR3: CASSFLRGGNIQYF. In nucleotides, the CDR3 is TGTGCCAGCAGCTTTCTACGAGGGGGAAACATTCAGTACTTC.

This clonotype was observed many times. The chain is built from TRBV7-8 and TRBJ1-5; 7 nucleotides agree with TRBD1. The CDR3 runs 15 residues. Per germline, CDR1 SGHVS and CDR2 FQNEAQ. Losses at the gene ends were 4 bases for V and 0 bases for J; bases not matched to a gene: 3. This chain's CDR3 is CASSYRTGSNQPQHF. In DNA form, the CDR3 reads TGTGCCAGCAGCTACCGGACAGGTAGCAATCAGCCCCAGCATTTT.